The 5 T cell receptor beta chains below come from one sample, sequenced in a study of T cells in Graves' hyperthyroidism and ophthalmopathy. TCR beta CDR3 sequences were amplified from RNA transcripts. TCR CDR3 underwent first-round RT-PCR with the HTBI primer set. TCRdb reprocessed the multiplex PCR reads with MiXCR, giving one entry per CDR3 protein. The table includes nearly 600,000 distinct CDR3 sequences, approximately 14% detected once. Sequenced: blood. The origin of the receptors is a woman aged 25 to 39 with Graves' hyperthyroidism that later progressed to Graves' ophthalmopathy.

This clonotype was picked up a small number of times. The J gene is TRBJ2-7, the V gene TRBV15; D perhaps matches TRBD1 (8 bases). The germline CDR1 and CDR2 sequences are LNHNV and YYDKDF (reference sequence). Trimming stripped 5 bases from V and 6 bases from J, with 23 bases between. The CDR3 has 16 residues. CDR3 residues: CATSLSAGTGGGEQYF. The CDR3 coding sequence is TGTGCCACCAGCCTTTCCGCCGGGACAGGCGGGGGCGAGCAGTACTTC.

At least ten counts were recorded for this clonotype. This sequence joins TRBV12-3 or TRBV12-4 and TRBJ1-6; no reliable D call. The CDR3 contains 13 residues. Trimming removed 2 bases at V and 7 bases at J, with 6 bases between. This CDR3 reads CASSLYGNSPLHF. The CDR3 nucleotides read TGTGCCAGCAGTTTATACGGCAATTCACCCCTCCACTTT.

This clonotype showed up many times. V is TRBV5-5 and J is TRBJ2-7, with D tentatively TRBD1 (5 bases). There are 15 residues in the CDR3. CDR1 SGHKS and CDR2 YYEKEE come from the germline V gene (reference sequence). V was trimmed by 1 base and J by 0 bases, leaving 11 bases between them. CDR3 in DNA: TGTGCCAGCAGCTTGCCTACAGGTACCTCCTACGAGCAGTACTTC. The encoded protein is CASSLPTGTSYEQYF. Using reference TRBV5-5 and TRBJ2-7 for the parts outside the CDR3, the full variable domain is DAGVTQSPTHLIKTRGQQVTLRCSPISGHKSVSWYQQVLGQGPQFIFQYYEKEERGRGNFPDRFSARQFPNYSSELNVNALLLGDSALYLCASSLPTGTSYEQYFGPGTRLTVT.

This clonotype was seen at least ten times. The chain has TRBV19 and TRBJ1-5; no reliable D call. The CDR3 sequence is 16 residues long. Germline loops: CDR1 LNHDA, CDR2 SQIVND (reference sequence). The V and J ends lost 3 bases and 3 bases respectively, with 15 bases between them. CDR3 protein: CASSMDSRRVNQPQHF. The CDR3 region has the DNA TGTGCCAGTAGTATGGACTCTCGTAGGGTCAATCAGCCCCAGCATTTT.

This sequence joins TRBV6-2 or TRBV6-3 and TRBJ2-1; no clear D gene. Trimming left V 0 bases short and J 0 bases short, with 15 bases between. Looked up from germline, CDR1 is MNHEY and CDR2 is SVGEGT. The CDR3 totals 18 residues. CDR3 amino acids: CASSYSRRSGLSYNEQFF. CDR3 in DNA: TGTGCCAGCAGTTACTCGAGGCGGTCCGGTCTCTCCTACAATGAGCAGTTCTTC.